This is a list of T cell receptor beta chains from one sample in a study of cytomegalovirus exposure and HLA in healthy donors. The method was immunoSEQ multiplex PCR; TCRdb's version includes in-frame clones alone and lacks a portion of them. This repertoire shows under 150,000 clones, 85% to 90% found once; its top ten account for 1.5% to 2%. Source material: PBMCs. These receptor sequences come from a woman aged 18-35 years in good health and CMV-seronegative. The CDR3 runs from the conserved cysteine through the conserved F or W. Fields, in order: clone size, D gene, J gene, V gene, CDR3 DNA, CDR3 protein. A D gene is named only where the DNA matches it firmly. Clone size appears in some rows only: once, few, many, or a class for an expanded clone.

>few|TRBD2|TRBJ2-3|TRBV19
TGTGCCACCCGAACTATGACTAGCGGGGGGATGGCAGATACGCAGTATTTT
CATRTMTSGGMADTQYF
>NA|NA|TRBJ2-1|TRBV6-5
TGTGCCAGCAGTGGCAACAAGGGGACTAATGAGCAGTTCTTC
CASSGNKGTNEQFF
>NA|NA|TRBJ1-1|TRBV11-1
TGTGCCAGCAGCTTATCGGGGGTTGCTTTCTTT
CASSLSGVAFF
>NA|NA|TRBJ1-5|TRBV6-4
TGTGCCAGCAGGTTGGGCAGGGATTATAGCAATCAGCCCCAGCATTTT
CASRLGRDYSNQPQHF
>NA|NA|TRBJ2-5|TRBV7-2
TGTGCCAGCAGCTTATTTTGGACTTCTCAAGAGACCCAGTACTTC
CASSLFWTSQETQYF
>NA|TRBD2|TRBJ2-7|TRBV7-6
TGTGCCAGCAGCCCGAGTGCGGGAGGGAAATCCTACGAGCAGTACTTC
CASSPSAGGKSYEQYF
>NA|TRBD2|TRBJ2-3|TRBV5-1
TGCGCCAGCAGCCCGGGACTAGCGAGCATCAGCACAGATACGCAGTATTTT
CASSPGLASISTDTQYF
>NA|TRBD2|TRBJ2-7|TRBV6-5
TGTGCCAGCAGACTGAGGGTGCTAGCGGGAAACGAGCAGTACTTC
CASRLRVLAGNEQYF
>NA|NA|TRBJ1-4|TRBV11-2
TGTGCCAGCAGGAGTCTACTCAGGGGTGGTGAAAAACTGTTTTTT
CASRSLLRGGEKLFF
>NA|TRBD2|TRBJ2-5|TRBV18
TGTGCCAGCTCACCCGGGGGGGCCCCCCAAGAGACCCAGTACTTC
CASSPGGAPQETQYF
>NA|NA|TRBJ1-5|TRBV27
TGTGCCAGCAGTTTTTGGGGGCAGGGACGGATCAATCAGCCCCAGCATTTT
CASSFWGQGRINQPQHF
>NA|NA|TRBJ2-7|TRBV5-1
TGCGCCAGCAGCTTGGTCAGCGGAGACTACGAGCAGTACTTC
CASSLVSGDYEQYF
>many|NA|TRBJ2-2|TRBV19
TGTGCCAGTAGCAGGACTCCACCCGGGGAGCTGTTTTTT
CASSRTPPGELFF
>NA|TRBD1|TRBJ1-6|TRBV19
TGTGCCAGTAGTATGACAGGGGACTATAATTCACCCCTCCACTTT
CASSMTGDYNSPLHF
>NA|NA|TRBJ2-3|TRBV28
TGTGCCAGCAGTTTTATCCAGGTTAGCACAGATACGCAGTATTTT
CASSFIQVSTDTQYF
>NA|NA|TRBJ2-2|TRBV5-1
TGCGCCAGCAGCGTAGGACACCAAAACACCGGGGAGCTGTTTTTT
CASSVGHQNTGELFF
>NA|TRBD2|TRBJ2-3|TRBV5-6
TGTGCCAGCAGCCGTATAGGACTAGCGGGGGGCCAGTGGGATACGCAGTATTTT
CASSRIGLAGGQWDTQYF
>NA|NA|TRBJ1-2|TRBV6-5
TGTGCCAGCAGTTACGCCCCCAGGGTAGATGGCTACACCTTC
CASSYAPRVDGYTF
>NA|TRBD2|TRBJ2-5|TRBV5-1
TGCGCCAGCAGCTTGGTGCCAGCGGGATTCCAAGAGACCCAGTACTTC
CASSLVPAGFQETQYF
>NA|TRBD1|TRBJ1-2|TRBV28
TGTGCCAGCAGCCCCGGACAGGGGACGCCTCTCTATGGCTACACCTTC
CASSPGQGTPLYGYTF
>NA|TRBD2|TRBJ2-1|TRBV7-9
TGTGCCAGCGTGGGACTAGCGGGGGTTTCCTACAATGAGCAGTTCTTC
CASVGLAGVSYNEQFF
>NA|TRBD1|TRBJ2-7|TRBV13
TGTGCCAGCAGCCAATGGGACAGGGGGAGCGAGCAGTACTTC
CASSQWDRGSEQYF
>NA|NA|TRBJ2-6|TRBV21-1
TGTGCCAGCAGCAGACTAAGCCGTTCTGGGGCCAACGTCCTGACTTTC
CASSRLSRSGANVLTF